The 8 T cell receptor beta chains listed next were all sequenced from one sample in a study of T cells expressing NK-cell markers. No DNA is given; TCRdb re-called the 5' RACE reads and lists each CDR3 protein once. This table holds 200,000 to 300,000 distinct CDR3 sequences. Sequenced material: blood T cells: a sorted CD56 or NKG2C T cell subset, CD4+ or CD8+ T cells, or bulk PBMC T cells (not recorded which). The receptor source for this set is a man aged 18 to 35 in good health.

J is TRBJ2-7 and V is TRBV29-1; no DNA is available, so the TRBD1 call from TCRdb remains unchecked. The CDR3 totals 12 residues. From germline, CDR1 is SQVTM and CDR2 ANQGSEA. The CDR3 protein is CSVAGATYEQYF.

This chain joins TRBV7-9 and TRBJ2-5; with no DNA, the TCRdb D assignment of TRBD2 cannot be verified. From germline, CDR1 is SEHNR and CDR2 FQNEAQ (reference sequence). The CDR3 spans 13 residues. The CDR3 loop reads CASSQRGEETQYF. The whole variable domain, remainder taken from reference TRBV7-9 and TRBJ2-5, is DTGVSQNPRHKITKRGQNVTFRCDPISEHNRLYWYRQTLGQGPEFLTYFQNEAQLEKSRLLSDRFSAERPKGSFSTLEIQRTEQGDSAMYLCASSQRGEETQYFGPGTRLLVL.

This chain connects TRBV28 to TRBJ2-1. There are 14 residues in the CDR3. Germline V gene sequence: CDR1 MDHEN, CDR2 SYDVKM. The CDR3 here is CASNSGAAYNEQFF.

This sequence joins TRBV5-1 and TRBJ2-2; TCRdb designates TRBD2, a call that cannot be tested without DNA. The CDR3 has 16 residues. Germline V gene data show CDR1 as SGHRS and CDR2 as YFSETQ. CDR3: CASSSLAGQNTGELFF.

Here the CDR3 reads CASTLGAGAHPDTQYF. This chain joins TRBV6-2 or TRBV6-3 and TRBJ2-3; TCRdb selects TRBD2, and the lack of DNA leaves this call unchecked. CDR1 and CDR2 from the germline V gene are MNHEY and SVGEGT. There are 16 residues in the CDR3.

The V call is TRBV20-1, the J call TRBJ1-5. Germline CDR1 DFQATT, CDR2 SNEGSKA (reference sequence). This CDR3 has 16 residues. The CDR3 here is CSASNRWAADMQPQHF.

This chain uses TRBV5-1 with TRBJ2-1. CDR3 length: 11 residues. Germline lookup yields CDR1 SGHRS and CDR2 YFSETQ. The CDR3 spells CASSLNTEQFF.

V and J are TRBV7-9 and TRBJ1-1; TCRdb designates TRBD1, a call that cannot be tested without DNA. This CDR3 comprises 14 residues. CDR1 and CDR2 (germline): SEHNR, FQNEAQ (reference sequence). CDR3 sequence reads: CASSPDRVNTEAFF.